This T cell receptor beta chain was identified in a study of CD8 T cells in Susac syndrome. V lost 2 bases, J lost 0 bases, and 11 bases lay in between. The length of the CDR3 is 14 residues. CDR1 is GTSNPN, CDR2 SVGIG, per germline (reference sequence). Reverse transcription of roughly 0.45 to 1 ug RNA used random hexamers. The CDR3 of TCR beta was amplified by immunoSEQ multiplex PCR across 54 Vbeta and 13 Jbeta. From the immunoSEQ multiplex PCR reads, TCRdb called clonotypes with MiXCR, one entry per CDR3 protein. Of some 400,000 distinct CDR3 sequences in the sample, approximately 85% were seen once. The multiple sclerosis controls were treatment-naive patients with relapsing-remitting disease that was stable or active.

The sequenced sample consisted of CD8+ T cells from PBMCs. This chain uses TRBV30 with TRBJ2-7; D is perhaps TRBD1 or TRBD2 (5 bases each). The sequence was obtained from a human donor with multiple sclerosis. The DNA for the CDR3 is TGTGCCTGGAGTCCCGGGACCTTCTCCTACGAGCAGTACTTC. It is translated as CAWSPGTFSYEQYF.